One T cell receptor beta chain is described in this entry. Its matching antigen is unknown. Other DNA sequences in this specimen translate into the identical CDR3. Germline CDR1 is SGHNT and CDR2 is YENEEA. The CDR3 runs 14 residues. V dropped 3 bases and J dropped 1; count of bases not matched to a gene: 0. This record comes from a study of graft-versus-host responses after intestinal transplantation. About the study: All recipients were given anti-thymocyte globulin induction, and tacrolimus and steroids were then administered for around three years.

Clones were sequenced by immunoSEQ multiplex PCR, and TCRdb holds only the in-frame ones, with some missing. The sample lists approximately 77,000 clones; roughly 89% were seen once. The chain joins TRBV11-3 to TRBJ2-3; 8 positions match TRBD1. This sequence was found in a human donor who received an intestinal transplant. The sample here was unstimulated CD4+ T cells sorted from spleen or lymph node cells, taken before intestinal transplant. This CDR3 reads CASSLGQGTDTQYF. Here the CDR3 DNA reads TGTGCCAGCAGCTTGGGACAGGGCACAGATACGCAGTATTTT.